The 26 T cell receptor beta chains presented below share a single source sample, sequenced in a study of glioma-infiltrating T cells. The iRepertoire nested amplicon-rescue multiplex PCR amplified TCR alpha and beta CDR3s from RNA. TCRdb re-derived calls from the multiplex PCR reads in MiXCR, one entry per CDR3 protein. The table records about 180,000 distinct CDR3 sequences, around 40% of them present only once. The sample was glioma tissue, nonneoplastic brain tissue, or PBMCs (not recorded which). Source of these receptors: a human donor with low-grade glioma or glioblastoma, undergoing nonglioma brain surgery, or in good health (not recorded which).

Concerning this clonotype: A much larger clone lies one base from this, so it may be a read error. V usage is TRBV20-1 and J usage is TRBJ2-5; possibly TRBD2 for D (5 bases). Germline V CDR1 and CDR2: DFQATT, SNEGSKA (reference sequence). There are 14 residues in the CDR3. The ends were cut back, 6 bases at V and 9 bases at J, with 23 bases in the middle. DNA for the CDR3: TGCAGTGCGTCTCCGGGAACACAAGAGGAGGCCCAGTACTTC. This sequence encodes CSASPGTQEEAQYF.

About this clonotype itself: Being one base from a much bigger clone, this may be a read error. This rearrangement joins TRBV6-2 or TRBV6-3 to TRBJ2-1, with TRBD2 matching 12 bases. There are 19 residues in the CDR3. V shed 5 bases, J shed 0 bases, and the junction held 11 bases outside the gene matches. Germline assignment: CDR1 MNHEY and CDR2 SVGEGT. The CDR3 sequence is CASSANDLLAGGSYNEQFF. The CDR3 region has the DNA TGTGCCAGCAGTGCGAACGATTTACTAGCGGGAGGCTCCTACAATGAGCAGTTCTTC.

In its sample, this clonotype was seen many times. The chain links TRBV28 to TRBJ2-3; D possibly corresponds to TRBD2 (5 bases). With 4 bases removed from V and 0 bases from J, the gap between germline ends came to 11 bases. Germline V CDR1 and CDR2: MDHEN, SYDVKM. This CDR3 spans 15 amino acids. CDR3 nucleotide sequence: TGTGCCAGCAGTTCCCCGGGGTCTAGCACAGATACGCAGTATTTT. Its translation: CASSSPGSSTDTQYF.

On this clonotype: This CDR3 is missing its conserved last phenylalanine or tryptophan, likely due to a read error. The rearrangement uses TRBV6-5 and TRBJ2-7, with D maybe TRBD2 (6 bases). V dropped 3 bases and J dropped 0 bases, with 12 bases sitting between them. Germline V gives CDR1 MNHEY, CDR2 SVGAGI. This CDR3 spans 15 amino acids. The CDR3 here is CASSYGVAVSYEQYL. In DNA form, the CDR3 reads TGTGCCAGCAGTTATGGGGTAGCGGTCTCCTACGAGCAGTACCTC.

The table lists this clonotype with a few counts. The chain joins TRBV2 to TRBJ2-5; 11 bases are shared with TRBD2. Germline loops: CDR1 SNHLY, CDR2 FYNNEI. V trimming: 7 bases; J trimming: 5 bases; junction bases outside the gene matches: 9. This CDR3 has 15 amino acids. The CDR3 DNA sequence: TGTGCCAGCAAAACTAGCGGGAGTTACGGCGAGACCCAGTACTTC. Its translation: CASKTSGSYGETQYF.

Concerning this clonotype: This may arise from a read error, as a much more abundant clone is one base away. The CDR3 bases are TGCAGTGGGAGGCGAGCGGGAAGCCGTTACAATGAGCAGTTCTTC. This codes for CSGRRAGSRYNEQFF. The chain uses TRBV20-1 and TRBJ2-1; 7 nucleotides agree with TRBD2. This CDR3 has 15 amino acids. Germline V gene sequence: CDR1 DFQATT, CDR2 SNEGSKA (reference sequence). Trimming cost V 7 bases and J 4 bases; bases outside gene matches: 13.

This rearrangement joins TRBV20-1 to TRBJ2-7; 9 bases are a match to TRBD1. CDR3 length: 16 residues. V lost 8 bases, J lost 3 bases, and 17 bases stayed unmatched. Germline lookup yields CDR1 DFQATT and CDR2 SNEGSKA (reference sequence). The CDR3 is CSQARGDRGGLYEQYF. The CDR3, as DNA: TGCAGTCAGGCTCGGGGTGACAGGGGGGGACTCTACGAGCAGTACTTC.

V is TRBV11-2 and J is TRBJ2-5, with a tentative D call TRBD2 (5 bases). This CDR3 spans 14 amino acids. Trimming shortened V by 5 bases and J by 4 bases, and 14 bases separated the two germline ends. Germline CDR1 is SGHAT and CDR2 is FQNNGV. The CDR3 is CASSTYAGGETQYF. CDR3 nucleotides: TGTGCCAGCAGCACCTACGCGGGTGGAGAGACCCAGTACTTC.

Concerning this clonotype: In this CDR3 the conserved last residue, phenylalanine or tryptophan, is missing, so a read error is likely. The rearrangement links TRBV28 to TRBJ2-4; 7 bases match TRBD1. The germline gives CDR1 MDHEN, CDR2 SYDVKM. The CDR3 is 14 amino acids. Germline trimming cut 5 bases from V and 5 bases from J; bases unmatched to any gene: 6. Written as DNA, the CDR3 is TGTGCCAGCAGTACCCGGGACAGCCAAAACATTCAGTACTTA. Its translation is CASSTRDSQNIQYL.

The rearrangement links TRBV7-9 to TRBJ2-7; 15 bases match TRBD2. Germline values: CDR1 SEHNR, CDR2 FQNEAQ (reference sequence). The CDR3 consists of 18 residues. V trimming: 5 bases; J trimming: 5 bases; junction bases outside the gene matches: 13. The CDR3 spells CASSANPGLAGGIDEQYF. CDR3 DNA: TGTGCCAGCAGCGCAAATCCGGGACTAGCGGGAGGCATCGACGAGCAGTACTTC.

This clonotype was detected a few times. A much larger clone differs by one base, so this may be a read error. The CDR3 region has the DNA TGTGCCACCAGTGATCTCGACAGCTACGAGCGGTACTTC. Amino acid sequence: CATSDLDSYERYF. The V and J genes are TRBV24-1 and TRBJ2-7; a possible D gene is TRBD1 (5 bases). Germline CDR1 reads KGHDR; CDR2 reads SFDVKD. This CDR3 comprises 13 residues.

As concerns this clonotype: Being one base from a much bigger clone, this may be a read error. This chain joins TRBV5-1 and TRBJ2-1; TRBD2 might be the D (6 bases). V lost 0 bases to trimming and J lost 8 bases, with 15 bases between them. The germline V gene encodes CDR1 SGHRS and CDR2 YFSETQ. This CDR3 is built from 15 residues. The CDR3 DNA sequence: TGCGCCAGCAGCTTGGTGGGACTCCTCCCGTATGAGCAGTTCTTC. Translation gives CASSLVGLLPYEQFF.

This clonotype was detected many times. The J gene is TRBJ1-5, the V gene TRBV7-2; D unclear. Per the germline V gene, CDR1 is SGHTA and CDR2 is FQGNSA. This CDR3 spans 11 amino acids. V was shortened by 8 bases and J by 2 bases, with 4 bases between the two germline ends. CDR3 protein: CASGGNQPQHF. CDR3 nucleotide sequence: TGTGCCAGCGGAGGCAATCAGCCCCAGCATTTT. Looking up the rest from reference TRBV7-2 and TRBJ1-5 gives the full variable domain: GAGVSQSPSNKVTEKGKDVELRCDPISGHTALYWYRQSLGQGLEFLIYFQGNSAPDKSGLPSDRFSAERTGGSVSTLTIQRTQQEDSAVYLCASGGNQPQHFGDGTRLSIL.

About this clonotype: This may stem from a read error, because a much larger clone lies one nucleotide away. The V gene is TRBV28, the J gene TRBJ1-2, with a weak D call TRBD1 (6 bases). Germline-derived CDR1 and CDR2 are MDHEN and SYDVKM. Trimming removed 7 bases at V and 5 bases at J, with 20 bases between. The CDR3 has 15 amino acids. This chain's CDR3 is CASISGGTQIYGYTF. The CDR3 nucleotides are TGTGCCAGCATAAGTGGGGGCACACAAATTTATGGCTACACCTTC.

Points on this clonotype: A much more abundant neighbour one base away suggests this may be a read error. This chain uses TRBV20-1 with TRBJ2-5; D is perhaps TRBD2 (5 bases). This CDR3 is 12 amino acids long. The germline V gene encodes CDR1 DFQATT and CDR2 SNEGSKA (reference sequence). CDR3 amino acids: CSAVAGRETKYF. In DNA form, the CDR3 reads TGCAGTGCGGTCGCGGGCAGAGAGACCAAGTACTTC.

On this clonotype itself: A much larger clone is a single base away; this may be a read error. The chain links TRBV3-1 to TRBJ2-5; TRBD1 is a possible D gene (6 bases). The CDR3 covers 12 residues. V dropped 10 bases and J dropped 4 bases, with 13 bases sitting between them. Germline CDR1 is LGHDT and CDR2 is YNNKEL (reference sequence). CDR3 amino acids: CAITEDRETQYF. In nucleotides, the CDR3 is TGTGCCATCACCGAGGACAGAGAGACCCAGTACTTC.

The CDR3 region is CASSLNSNSTENEQFF. Here the CDR3 DNA reads TGTGCCAGCAGCTTAAACTCAAACTCAACCGAGAATGAGCAGTTCTTC. The chain uses TRBV11-2 and TRBJ2-1; D not certain. The V gene's germline CDR1 is SGHAT and CDR2 FQNNGV. Trimming took 2 bases from V and 7 from J, leaving 18 bases between them. CDR3 size: 16 residues.

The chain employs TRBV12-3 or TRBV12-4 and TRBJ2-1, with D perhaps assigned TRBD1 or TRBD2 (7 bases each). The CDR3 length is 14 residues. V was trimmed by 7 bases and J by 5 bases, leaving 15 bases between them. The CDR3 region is CASTPGGANNEQFF. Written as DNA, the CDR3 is TGTGCCAGCACCCCAGGGGGGGCAAACAATGAGCAGTTCTTC.

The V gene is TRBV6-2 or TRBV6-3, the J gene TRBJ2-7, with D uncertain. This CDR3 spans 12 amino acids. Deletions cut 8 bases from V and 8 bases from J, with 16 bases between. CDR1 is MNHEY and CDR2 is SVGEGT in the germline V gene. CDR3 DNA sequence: TGTGCCAGCGGCTGGCCTGCGGTTCAGCAGTACTTC. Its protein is CASGWPAVQQYF.

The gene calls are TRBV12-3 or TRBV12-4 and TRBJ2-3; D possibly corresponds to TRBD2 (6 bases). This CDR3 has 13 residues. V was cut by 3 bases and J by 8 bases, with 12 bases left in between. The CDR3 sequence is CASSFASAGTQYF. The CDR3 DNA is TGTGCCAGCAGTTTCGCTAGCGCAGGTACGCAGTATTTT.

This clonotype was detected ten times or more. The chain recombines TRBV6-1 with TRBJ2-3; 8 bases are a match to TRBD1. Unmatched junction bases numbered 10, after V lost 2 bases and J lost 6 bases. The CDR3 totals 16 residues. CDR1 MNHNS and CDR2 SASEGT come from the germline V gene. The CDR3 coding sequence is TGTGCCAGCAGTGAATCCGTCGGGCAGGGGGCTGATACGCAGTATTTT. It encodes CASSESVGQGADTQYF.

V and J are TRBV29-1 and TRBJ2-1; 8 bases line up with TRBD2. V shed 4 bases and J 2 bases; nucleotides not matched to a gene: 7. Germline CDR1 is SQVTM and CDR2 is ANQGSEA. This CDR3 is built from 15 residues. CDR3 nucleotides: TGCAGCGTTGGAGCCGGGAGGGGACCCTACAATGAGCAGTTCTTC. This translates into CSVGAGRGPYNEQFF.

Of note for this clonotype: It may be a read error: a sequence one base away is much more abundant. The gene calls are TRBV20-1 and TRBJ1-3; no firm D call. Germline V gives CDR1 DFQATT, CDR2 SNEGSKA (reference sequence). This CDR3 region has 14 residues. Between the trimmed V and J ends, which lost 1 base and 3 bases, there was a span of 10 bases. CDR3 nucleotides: TGCAGTGCTAGAGCGACCGTCTATGGAAACACCATATATTTT. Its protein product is CSARATVYGNTIYF.

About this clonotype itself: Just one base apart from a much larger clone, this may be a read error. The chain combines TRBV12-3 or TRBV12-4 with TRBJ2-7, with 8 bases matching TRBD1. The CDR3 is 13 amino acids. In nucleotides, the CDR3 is TGTGCCAGCAGTGGGACAGGACCTTACGAGAAGTACTTC. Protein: CASSGTGPYEKYF.

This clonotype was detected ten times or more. The CDR3 DNA sequence: TGTGCCAGCAGGCAACTGGGACAGCACAATGAGCAGTTCTTC. It encodes CASRQLGQHNEQFF. The chain combines TRBV3-1 with TRBJ2-1; TRBD1 aligns across 7 bases. The ends lost 6 bases at V and 5 bases at J; junction bases unmatched: 7. The germline CDR1 and CDR2 sequences are LGHDT and YNNKEL (reference sequence). CDR3 length: 14 amino acids.

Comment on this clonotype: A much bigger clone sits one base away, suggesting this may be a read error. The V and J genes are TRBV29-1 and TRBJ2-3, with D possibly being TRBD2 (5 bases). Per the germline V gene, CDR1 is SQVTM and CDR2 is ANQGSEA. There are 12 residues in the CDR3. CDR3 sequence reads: CRVDSGTDTQYF. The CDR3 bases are TGCAGGGTTGATTCGGGGACAGATACGCAGTATTTT.